Listed below are T cell receptor beta chains from one sample, sequenced in a study of T cells in localized non-small cell lung cancer. TCRdb keeps only in-frame clones here, not all; method: immunoSEQ multiplex PCR. The sample carries about 59,000 clones, about nine tenths recorded once. The sequencing here drew on peripheral blood, taken before any cancer treatment. The receptors were sampled from a man aged 35 to 69 with stage I lung adenocarcinoma. Both conserved end residues are part of each CDR3. The D gene is left open where the match is weak. Size tells how often a clone was seen (once, few, many) or the class of an expanded clone, and some rows leave it out.

clone size,D gene,J gene,V gene,CDR3 DNA,CDR3 protein
NA,NA,TRBJ1-1,TRBV30,TGCGCCAGTGCTACGAACACTGAAGCTTTCTTT,CASATNTEAFF
NA,NA,TRBJ1-5,TRBV19,TGTGCCAGTAGCCCCCGGTTAAGGGGGAATCAGCCCCAGCATTTT,CASSPRLRGNQPQHF
NA,TRBD1,TRBJ2-2,TRBV10-3,TGTGCCATAAGCTACCGGGACAGGAAAACCGGGGAGCTGTTTTTT,CAISYRDRKTGELFF
NA,NA,TRBJ1-2,TRBV28,TGTGCCAGCAGTTTAAGCGGGGGGGCCTCTAAGGGCTACACCTTC,CASSLSGGASKGYTF
NA,NA,TRBJ1-1,TRBV6-1,TGTGCCAGCAGTGAAGACCGGGGGCGGGCTGAAGCTTTCTTT,CASSEDRGRAEAFF
NA,NA,TRBJ1-5,TRBV6-5,TGTGCCAGCAGTTACGGGTCCGGTCAGCCCCAGCATTTT,CASSYGSGQPQHF
NA,NA,TRBJ1-1,TRBV30,TGTGCCAGAACCCGGCAAATCAACACTGAAGCTTTCTTT,CARTRQINTEAFF
NA,NA,TRBJ1-5,TRBV19,TGTGCCAGTAAATACCGGGACGGTTTAGCAGGGCCCCAGCATTTT,CASKYRDGLAGPQHF
NA,NA,TRBJ2-7,TRBV25-1,TGTGCCAGCAGTGGCAAACGTATTACTCTCCTCCACGAGCAGTACTTC,CASSGKRITLLHEQYF
NA,TRBD1,TRBJ1-5,TRBV28,TGTGCCAGCAGTATCCTAGGGGACAGAGGTCAGCCCCAGCATTTT,CASSILGDRGQPQHF
NA,TRBD1,TRBJ1-2,TRBV5-4,TGTGCCAGCAGCTCCTCCGGGACAGGGAAAGGCTACACCTTC,CASSSSGTGKGYTF
NA,TRBD2,TRBJ2-5,TRBV2,TGTGCCAGCAGCATACTAGCGGGAGGTTTCCAAGAGACCCAGTACTTC,CASSILAGGFQETQYF
NA,NA,TRBJ2-1,TRBV14,TGTGCCAGCAGCCGAAGACAGGTGGGGGAGCAGTTCTTC,CASSRRQVGEQFF
NA,NA,TRBJ1-5,TRBV4-3,TGCGCCAGCAGCCAAGGAACCGGGGCTCAGCCCCAGCATTTT,CASSQGTGAQPQHF
once,NA,TRBJ2-2,TRBV2,TGTGCCAGCAGTAGCCTTTCGGAGGGCACCGGGGAGCTGTTTTTT,CASSSLSEGTGELFF
NA,NA,TRBJ1-1,TRBV5-1,TGCGCCAGCAGCTTGAGTTCCAACAGGGAGGGAACTGAAGCTTTCTTT,CASSLSSNREGTEAFF
few,TRBD2,TRBJ2-1,TRBV5-1,TGCGCCAGCACCATTAGCGGGTCCAATGAGCAGTTCTTC,CASTISGSNEQFF
NA,TRBD2,TRBJ2-2,TRBV19,TGTGCCAGTACCTGGGGGAGGGTGAAAGGCGCGGGGATGAACACCGGGGAGCTGTTTTTT,CASTWGRVKGAGMNTGELFF
NA,NA,TRBJ2-2,TRBV19,TGTGCCAGTAGTACAAAAAGGAACACCGGGGAGCTGTTTTTT,CASSTKRNTGELFF